The clone carrying this T cell receptor beta chain was seen repeatedly, ten times or more. Trimming removed 2 bases from V and 6 bases from J; junction bases left unmatched: 6. This CDR3 has 17 amino acids. In germline, CDR1 is SEHNR, CDR2 FQNEAQ (reference sequence). The sample originates from a study of blood T cell repertoires in COVID-19. The wider study: Samples representing acute and convalescent COVID-19 were sourced from the United States, Italy and Spain. T cells, B-cell-depleted T cells, or PBMCs supplied cDNA or gDNA.

Authors' methods: From reference gene primer amplification, estimates of nucleated cell counts were derived. Sequencing was performed with immunoSEQ multiplex PCR; in TCRdb, only in-frame clones are kept and a portion is missing. The V and J calls and the clone size are those of that table, but D and trimming were determined from the DNA. The data contain some 250,000 clones, around three quarters of them singletons. What was sequenced was peripheral blood. The chain employs TRBV7-9 and TRBJ2-2; 13 bases fit TRBD2. The receptor's source is a woman over 75 with acute or convalescent COVID-19. Here the CDR3 reads CASSLRLAGGTAGELFF. DNA for the CDR3: TGTGCCAGCAGCTTACGACTAGCGGGGGGTACTGCCGGGGAGCTGTTTTTT.